This TCR beta chain was captured in a study of blood T cell repertoires in COVID-19. In the study overall: Both acute and convalescent COVID-19 samples were obtained from the United States, Italy and Spain.

Measured with immunoSEQ multiplex PCR; TCRdb has only the in-frame clones, and not every one. Of approximately 130,000 clones in the sample, just under 85% are singletons; the top ten hold roughly 13%. Germline loops: CDR1 LGHDT, CDR2 YNNKEL (reference sequence). The V gene end was trimmed by 5 bases and the J gene end by 6 bases; junction bases not matched to a gene: 11. This CDR3 has 15 amino acids. Sample: peripheral blood. The chain combines TRBV3-1 (or the pseudogene TRBV3-2) with TRBJ2-7; TRBD1 matches at 9 bases. This clonotype originated in a human donor in a cohort sampled during active COVID-19. The CDR3 is CASSSYRSDRGEQYF. DNA of the CDR3: TGTGCCAGCAGCTCTTACAGGTCGGACAGGGGCGAGCAGTACTTC.